One and the same sample provided the 15 T cell receptor beta chains below, sequenced in a study of identifying expanded T cells in peripheral blood. The assay was immunoSEQ multiplex PCR, and TCRdb's table has in-frame clones only and misses some. The table shows 85,000 to 100,000 clones, with approximately 88% occurring only once. The sequenced sample was blood. These receptors were collected from a person aged 18 to 75 in good health.

The V call is TRBV6-5, the J call TRBJ1-1; tentatively, D is TRBD1 (5 bases). Per the germline V gene, CDR1 is MNHEY and CDR2 is SVGAGI. Trimming stripped 2 bases from V and 4 bases from J, with 11 bases between. This CDR3 contains 14 residues. The CDR3 coding sequence is TGTGCCAGCAGTTACAATGGGGGTAGCACTGAAGCTTTCTTT. Translated: CASSYNGGSTEAFF.

Turning to this clone: This same CDR3 is encoded by further DNA sequences in the sample. The CDR3 DNA is TGTGCCAGCTCACCACCTAGCAGCTACGAGCAGTACTTC. Protein: CASSPPSSYEQYF. The rearrangement links TRBV18 to TRBJ2-7; D is undetermined. V gave up 0 bases and J gave up 3 bases, with 6 bases separating them. Germline CDR1 and CDR2: KGHSH and LQKENI. The CDR3 contains 13 residues.

The chain carries TRBV19 and TRBJ2-7, with D perhaps TRBD2 (5 bases). There are 14 residues in the CDR3. The V gene's germline CDR1 is LNHDA and CDR2 SQIVND (reference sequence). V lost 6 bases and J lost 7, with 19 bases in between. The DNA of the CDR3 is TGTGCCAGTAGCCTGGTTCCGCAGTCGGGGGAGCAGTACTTC. As protein: CASSLVPQSGEQYF.

The chain links TRBV7-3 to TRBJ2-5, with D maybe TRBD1 (6 bases). This CDR3 contains 15 residues. The germline V gene has CDR1 SGHTA and CDR2 FQGTGA. The ends were cut back, 5 bases at V and 4 bases at J, with 17 bases in the middle. The CDR3 sequence is CASSQGRGVLETQYF. The CDR3 DNA follows: TGTGCCAGCAGCCAGGGGCGAGGGGTTTTAGAGACCCAGTACTTC.

This clone was recorded only once. V is TRBV7-6 and J is TRBJ2-7; D gene ambiguous. The CDR3 extends over 13 amino acids. V was clipped by 5 bases and J by 4 bases, with 12 bases between them. CDR1 SGHVS and CDR2 FNYEAQ come from the germline V gene. For the CDR3, the DNA is TGTGCCAGCAGCCCGAGCCGAAGTTACGAGCAGTACTTC. Residues: CASSPSRSYEQYF.

The V call is TRBV15, the J call TRBJ2-2, with D uncertain. Germline CDR1 LNHNV, CDR2 YYDKDF (reference sequence). V lost 2 bases and J lost 3, with 10 bases in between. The CDR3 length is 15 residues. The CDR3 coding sequence is TGTGCCACCAGCAGACTAGGATCCTACACCGGGGAGCTGTTTTTT. Its translation: CATSRLGSYTGELFF.

The V gene is TRBV9, the J gene TRBJ1-1; maybe TRBD1 (6 bases). The germline V gene has CDR1 SGDLS and CDR2 YYNGEE. The CDR3 has 17 amino acids. Trimming removed 0 bases at V and 2 bases at J, with 17 bases between. In DNA, the CDR3 is TGTGCCAGCAGCGTAGCCCCCCGGGGACACACCAACACTGAAGCTTTCTTT. It translates to CASSVAPRGHTNTEAFF.

The chain couples TRBV28 to TRBJ1-2, with 9 nucleotides matching TRBD1. Germline values: CDR1 MDHEN, CDR2 SYDVKM. This CDR3 spans 14 amino acids. With 6 bases clipped from V and 7 bases from J, the junction kept 9 bases outside the gene matches. CDR3 DNA sequence: TGTGCCAGCAGCACCGACAGGGACAGGGTTGGCTACACCTTC. Amino acid sequence: CASSTDRDRVGYTF.

The V and J genes are TRBV4-3 and TRBJ2-1, with 9 bases aligning to TRBD2. Unmatched junction bases numbered 9, after V lost 0 bases and J lost 0 bases. The CDR3 is 19 amino acids. Per germline, CDR1 LGHNA and CDR2 YSLEER. CDR3 sequence reads: CASSQDGLAGTNSYNEQFF. The CDR3 nucleotides are TGCGCCAGCAGCCAAGATGGGCTAGCGGGAACGAACTCCTACAATGAGCAGTTCTTC.

The rearrangement uses TRBV4-1 and TRBJ2-7, with 10 bases aligning to TRBD1. In germline, CDR1 is MGHRA, CDR2 YSYEKL. The V segment lost 3 bases and the J segment 6 bases; nucleotides outside the gene matches: 8. The CDR3 has 15 residues. CDR3 protein: CASSHTGTGATEQYF. CDR3 coding DNA: TGCGCCAGCAGCCACACCGGGACAGGGGCAACCGAGCAGTACTTC.

The chain employs TRBV2 and TRBJ2-1; 8 bases fit TRBD1. V lost 3 bases and J lost 7; bases outside the gene matches: 14. The CDR3 covers 17 residues. Germline CDR1 is SNHLY and CDR2 is FYNNEI. The chain's CDR3 is CASSEAGQGAFGNEQFF. Here the CDR3 DNA reads TGTGCCAGCAGTGAGGCAGGGCAGGGGGCCTTTGGGAATGAGCAGTTCTTC.

This clone came up a few times. The chain combines TRBV6-1 with TRBJ1-5, with 7 bases that match TRBD1. This CDR3 has 15 residues. Germline trimming cut 7 bases from V and 4 bases from J; bases unmatched to any gene: 10. The germline CDR1 and CDR2 sequences are MNHNS and SASEGT. The CDR3 DNA reads as TGTGCCAGCACGGTGAGGGACAGACCTAATCAGCCCCAGCATTTT. Amino acid sequence: CASTVRDRPNQPQHF.

The chain recombines TRBV6-4 with TRBJ2-1; 7 bases agree with TRBD1. Per the germline V gene, CDR1 is MRHNA and CDR2 is SNTAGT. Trimming cost V 0 bases and J 0 bases; bases outside gene matches: 2. The CDR3 covers 16 residues. The CDR3 DNA reads as TGTGCCAGCAGTGACTCAACAGGGGCCTCCTACAATGAGCAGTTCTTC. As protein: CASSDSTGASYNEQFF.

Here the CDR3 reads CASSLRYFGGNTIYF. The CDR3 DNA follows: TGTGCCAGCAGTTTAAGGTACTTTGGGGGAAACACCATATATTTT. The chain is built from TRBV28 and TRBJ1-3, with no clear D. Looked up from germline, CDR1 is MDHEN and CDR2 is SYDVKM. V lost 2 bases, J lost 4 bases, and 12 bases lay in between. This CDR3 region has 15 residues. Combining the CDR3 with reference TRBV28 and TRBJ1-3 gives the whole variable domain DVKVTQSSRYLVKRTGEKVFLECVQDMDHENMFWYRQDPGLGLRLIYFSYDVKMKEKGDIPEGYSVSREKKERFSLILESASTNQTSMYLCASSLRYFGGNTIYFGEGSWLTVV.

The table lists this clone with a count of one. The V call is TRBV5-5, the J call TRBJ1-4; 10 bases agree with TRBD1. The CDR3 spans 15 residues. Germline V gene data show CDR1 as SGHKS and CDR2 as YYEKEE (reference sequence). V dropped 4 bases and J dropped 7; count of bases not matched to a gene: 7. The CDR3 nucleotides are TGTGCCAGCAGCCTAGGGACAGGGGATAGTGAAAAACTGTTTTTT. It yields the protein CASSLGTGDSEKLFF.